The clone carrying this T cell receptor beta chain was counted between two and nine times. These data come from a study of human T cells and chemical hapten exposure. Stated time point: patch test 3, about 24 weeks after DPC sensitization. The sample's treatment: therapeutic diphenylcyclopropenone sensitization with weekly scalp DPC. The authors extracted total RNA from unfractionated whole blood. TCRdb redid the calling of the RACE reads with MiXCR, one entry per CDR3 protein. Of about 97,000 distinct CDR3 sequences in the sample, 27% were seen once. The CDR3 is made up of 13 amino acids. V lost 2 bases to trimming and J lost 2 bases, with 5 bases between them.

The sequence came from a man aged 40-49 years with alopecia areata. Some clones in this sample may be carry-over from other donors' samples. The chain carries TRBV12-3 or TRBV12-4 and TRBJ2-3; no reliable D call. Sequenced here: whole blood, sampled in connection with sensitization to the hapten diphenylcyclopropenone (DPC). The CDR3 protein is CASSLSTTDTQYF. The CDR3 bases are TGTGCCAGCAGTTTATCGACCACAGATACGCAGTATTTT.